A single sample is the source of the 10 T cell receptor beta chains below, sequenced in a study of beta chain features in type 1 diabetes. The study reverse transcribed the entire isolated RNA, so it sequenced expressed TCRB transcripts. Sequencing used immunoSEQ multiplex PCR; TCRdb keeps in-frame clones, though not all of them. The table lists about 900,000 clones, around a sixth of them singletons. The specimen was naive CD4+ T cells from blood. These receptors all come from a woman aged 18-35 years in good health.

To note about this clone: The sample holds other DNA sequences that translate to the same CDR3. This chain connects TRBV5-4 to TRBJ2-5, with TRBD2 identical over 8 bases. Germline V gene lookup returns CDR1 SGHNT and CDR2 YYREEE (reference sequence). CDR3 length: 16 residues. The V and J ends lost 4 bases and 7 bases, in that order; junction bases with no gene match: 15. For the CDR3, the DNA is TGTGCCAGCAGCGGGATCGGGACTAGAGAGATTGGGACCCAGTACTTC. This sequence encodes CASSGIGTREIGTQYF. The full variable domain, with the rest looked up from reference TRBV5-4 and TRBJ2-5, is ETGVTQSPTHLIKTRGQQVTLRCSSQSGHNTVSWYQQALGQGPQFIFQYYREEENGRGNFPPRFSGLQFPNYSSELNVNALELDDSALYLCASSGIGTREIGTQYFGPGTRLLVL.

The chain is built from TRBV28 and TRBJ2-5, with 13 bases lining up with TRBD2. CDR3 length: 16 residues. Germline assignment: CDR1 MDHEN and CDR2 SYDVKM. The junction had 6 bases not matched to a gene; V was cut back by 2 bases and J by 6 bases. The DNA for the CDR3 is TGTGCCAGCAGTTTAACCGGGACTAGCGGGAAAAAGACCCAGTACTTC. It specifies CASSLTGTSGKKTQYF.

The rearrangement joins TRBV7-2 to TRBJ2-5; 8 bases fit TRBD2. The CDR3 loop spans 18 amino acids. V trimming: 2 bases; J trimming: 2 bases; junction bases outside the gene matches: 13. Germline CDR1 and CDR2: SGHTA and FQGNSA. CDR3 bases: TGTGCCAGCAGCTTAAAGGTCGTTAGCGGGAACGGACAAGAGACCCAGTACTTC. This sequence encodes CASSLKVVSGNGQETQYF.

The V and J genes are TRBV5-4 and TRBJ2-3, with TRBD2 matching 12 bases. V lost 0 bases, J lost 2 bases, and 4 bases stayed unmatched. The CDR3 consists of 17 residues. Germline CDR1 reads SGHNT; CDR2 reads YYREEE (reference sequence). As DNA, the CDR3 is TGTGCCAGCAGCTTGGAACTAGCGGGAGGCCCCACAGATACGCAGTATTTT. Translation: CASSLELAGGPTDTQYF.

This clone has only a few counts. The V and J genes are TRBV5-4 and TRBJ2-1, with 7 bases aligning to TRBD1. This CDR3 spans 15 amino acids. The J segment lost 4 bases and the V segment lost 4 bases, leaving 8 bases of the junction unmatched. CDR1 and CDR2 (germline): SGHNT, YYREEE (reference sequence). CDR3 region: CASSLTGTAYNEQFF. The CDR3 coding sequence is TGTGCCAGCAGCCTAACCGGGACAGCTTACAATGAGCAGTTCTTC.

The CDR3 sequence is CSASAYREQYF. The CDR3 DNA is TGCAGTGCGAGCGCGTACCGCGAGCAGTACTTC. The chain is built from TRBV20-1 and TRBJ2-7; D uncertain. CDR3 length: 11 residues. Trimming stripped 6 bases from V and 6 bases from J, with 12 bases between. Per the germline V gene, CDR1 is DFQATT and CDR2 is SNEGSKA (reference sequence).

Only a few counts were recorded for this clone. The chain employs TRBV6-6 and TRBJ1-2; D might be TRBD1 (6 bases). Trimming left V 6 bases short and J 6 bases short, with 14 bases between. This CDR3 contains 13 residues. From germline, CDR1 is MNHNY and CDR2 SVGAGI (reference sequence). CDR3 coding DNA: TGTGCCAGCAGATCCAACAGGGCTGATGGCTACACCTTC. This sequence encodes CASRSNRADGYTF.

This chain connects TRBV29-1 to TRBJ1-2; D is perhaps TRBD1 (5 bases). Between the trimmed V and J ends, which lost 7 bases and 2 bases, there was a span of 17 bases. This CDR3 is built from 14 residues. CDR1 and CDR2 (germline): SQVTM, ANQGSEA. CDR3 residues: CSAAEGRSNYGYTF. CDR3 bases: TGCAGCGCCGCGGAGGGGAGGTCCAACTATGGCTACACCTTC.

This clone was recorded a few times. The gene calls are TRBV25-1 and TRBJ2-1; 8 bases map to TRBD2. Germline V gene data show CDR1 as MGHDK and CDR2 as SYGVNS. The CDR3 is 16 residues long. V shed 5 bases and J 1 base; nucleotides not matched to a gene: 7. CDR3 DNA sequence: TGTGCCAGCAGTTCCCTAGCGGGCGGATCCTACAATGAGCAGTTCTTC. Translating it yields CASSSLAGGSYNEQFF.

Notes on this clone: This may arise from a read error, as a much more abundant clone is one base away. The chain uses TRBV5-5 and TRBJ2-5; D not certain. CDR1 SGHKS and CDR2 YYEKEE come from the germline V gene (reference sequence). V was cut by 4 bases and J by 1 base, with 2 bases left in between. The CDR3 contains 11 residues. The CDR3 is CASSLQETQYF. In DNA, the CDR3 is TGTGCCAGCAGCCTCCAAGAGACCCAGTACTTC.